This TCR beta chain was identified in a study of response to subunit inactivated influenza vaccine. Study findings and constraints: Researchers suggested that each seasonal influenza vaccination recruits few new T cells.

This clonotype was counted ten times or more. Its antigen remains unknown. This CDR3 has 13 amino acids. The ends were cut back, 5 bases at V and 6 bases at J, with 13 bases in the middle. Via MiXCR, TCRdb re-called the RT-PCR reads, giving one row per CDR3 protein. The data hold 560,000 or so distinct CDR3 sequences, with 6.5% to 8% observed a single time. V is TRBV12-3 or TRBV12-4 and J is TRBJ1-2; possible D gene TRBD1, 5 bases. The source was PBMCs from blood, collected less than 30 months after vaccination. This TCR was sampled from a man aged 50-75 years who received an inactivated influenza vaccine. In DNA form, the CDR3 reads TGTGCCAGCAGTCCGGGAGGGGCCCATGGCTACACCTTC. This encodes CASSPGGAHGYTF.